This TCR beta chain is from a study of blood T cell repertoires in COVID-19. As for the study in general: From the United States, Italy and Spain came samples of acute and convalescent COVID-19.

Clones were read by immunoSEQ multiplex PCR, and TCRdb kept only the in-frame ones, dropping some. The data show fewer than 300,000 clones, around 90% seen once. The germline gives CDR1 ENHRY, CDR2 SYGVKD. The trim removed 6 bases at V and 3 bases at J, leaving 7 bases unmatched. This CDR3 comprises 14 residues. The origin of this receptor is a woman between 50 and 59 years old with COVID-19, enrolled during active disease. The genes are TRBV10-3 and TRBJ2-7, with 8 bases matching TRBD2. The sample taken for sequencing was peripheral blood. CDR3 coding DNA: TGTGCCATCAGCCGAGCGGGAGAAGTCTACGAGCAGTACTTC. This encodes CAISRAGEVYEQYF.